This T cell receptor (beta chain) came from a study of blood T cells in healthy people across ages. Whole-study context: For every two T cells, template switching captured about one barcoded beta molecule.

All donors came from Russia, were Caucasian and healthy, and spanned ages roughly 6 to 95. The use of a sample-barcoded 5' primer and a J-beta primer mix characterized a second PCR of roughly 6 to 11 cycles. TCRdb re-analysed the 5' RACE reads in MiXCR, keeping a single row per CDR3 protein. The table shows about 1.4 million distinct CDR3 sequences, with approximately 59% occurring only once. In germline, CDR1 is MNHNS, CDR2 SASEGT. Trimming took off 8 bases at V and 3 bases at J, with 11 bases between the two ends. The CDR3 length is 13 residues. Study-level points and caveats: Among long-lived donors, naive CD4+ cells were more numerous and diversity higher than in aged donors. PBMCs went unsorted, and a conclusive naive versus antigen-experienced comparison was therefore prevented.

Of note for this clonotype: The antigen is unknown.

The sequencing input was blood. The chain uses TRBV6-1 and TRBJ1-5; D ambiguous. The origin of this receptor is a man aged 18 to 30 in good health. The CDR3 is CASGERFNQPQHF. Here the CDR3 DNA reads TGTGCCAGCGGGGAACGGTTCAATCAGCCCCAGCATTTT.